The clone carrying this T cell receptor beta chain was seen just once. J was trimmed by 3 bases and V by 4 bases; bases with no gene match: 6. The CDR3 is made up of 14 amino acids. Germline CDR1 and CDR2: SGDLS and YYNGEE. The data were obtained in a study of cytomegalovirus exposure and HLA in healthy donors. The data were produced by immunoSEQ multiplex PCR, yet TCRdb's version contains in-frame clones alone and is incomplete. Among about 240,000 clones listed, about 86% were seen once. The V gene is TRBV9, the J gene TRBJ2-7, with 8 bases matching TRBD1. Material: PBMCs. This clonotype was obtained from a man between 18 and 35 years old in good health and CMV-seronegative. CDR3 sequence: CASSLTGQGYEQYF. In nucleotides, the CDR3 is TGTGCCAGCAGCCTCACCGGACAGGGCTACGAGCAGTACTTC.